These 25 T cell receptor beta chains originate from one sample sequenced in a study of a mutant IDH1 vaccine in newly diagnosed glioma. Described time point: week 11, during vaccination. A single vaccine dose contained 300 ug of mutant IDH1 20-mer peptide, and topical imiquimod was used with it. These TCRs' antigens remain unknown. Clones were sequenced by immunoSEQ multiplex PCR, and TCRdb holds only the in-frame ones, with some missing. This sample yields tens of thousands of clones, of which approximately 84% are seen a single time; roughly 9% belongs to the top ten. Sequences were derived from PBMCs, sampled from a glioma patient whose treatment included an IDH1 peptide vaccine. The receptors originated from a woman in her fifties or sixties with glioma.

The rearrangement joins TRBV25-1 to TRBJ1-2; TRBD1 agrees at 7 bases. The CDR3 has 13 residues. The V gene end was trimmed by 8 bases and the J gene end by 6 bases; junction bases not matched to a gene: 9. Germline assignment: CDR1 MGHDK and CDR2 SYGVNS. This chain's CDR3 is CASLDRDYNGYTF. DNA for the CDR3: TGTGCCAGCTTAGACAGGGACTATAATGGCTACACCTTC.

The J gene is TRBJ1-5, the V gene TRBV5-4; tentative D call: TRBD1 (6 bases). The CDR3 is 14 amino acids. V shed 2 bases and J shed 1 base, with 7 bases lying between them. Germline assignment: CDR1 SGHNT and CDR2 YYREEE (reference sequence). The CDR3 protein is CASSLGGSNQPQHF. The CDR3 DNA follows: TGTGCCAGCAGCTTAGGGGGAAGCAATCAGCCCCAGCATTTT.

This chain's CDR3 is CASSLMTGNEKLFF. The CDR3 DNA follows: TGCGCCAGCAGCTTAATGACAGGGAATGAAAAACTGTTTTTT. The J gene is TRBJ1-4, the V gene TRBV5-1, with 7 bases identical to TRBD1. CDR1 SGHRS and CDR2 YFSETQ come from the germline V gene. The CDR3 has 14 residues. The trim removed 2 bases at V and 5 bases at J, leaving 3 bases unmatched.

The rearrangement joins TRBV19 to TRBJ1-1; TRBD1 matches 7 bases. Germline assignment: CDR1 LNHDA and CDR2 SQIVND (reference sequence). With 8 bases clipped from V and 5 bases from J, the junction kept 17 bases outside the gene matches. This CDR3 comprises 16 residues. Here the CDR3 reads CASFQPGQALGTEAFF. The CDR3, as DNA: TGTGCCAGTTTCCAACCCGGACAGGCTCTGGGGACTGAAGCTTTCTTT.

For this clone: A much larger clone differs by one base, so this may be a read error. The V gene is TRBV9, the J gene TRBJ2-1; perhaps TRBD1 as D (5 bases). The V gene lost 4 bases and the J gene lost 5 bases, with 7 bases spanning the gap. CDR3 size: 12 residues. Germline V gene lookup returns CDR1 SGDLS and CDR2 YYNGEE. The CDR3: CASSLRDNEQFF. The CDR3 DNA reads TGTGCCAGCAGCCTCAGGGACAATGAGCAGTTCTTC.

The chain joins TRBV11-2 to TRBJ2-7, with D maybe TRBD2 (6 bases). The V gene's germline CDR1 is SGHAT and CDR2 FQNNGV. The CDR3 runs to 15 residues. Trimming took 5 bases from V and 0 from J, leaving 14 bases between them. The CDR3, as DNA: TGTGCCAGCAGCCGAGAGGGAGGATCCTCCTACGAGCAGTACTTC. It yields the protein CASSREGGSSYEQYF.

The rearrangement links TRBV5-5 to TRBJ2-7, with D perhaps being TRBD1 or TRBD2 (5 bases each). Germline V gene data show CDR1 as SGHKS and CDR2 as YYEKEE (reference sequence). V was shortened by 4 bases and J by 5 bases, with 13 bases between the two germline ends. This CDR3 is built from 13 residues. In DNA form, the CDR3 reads TGTGCCAGCAGCCGACCCGGGACGGACGAGCAGTACTTC. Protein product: CASSRPGTDEQYF.

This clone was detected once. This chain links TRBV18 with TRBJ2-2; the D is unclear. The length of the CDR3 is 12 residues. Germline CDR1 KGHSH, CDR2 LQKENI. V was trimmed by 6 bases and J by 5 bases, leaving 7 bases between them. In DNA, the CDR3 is TGTGCCAGCTCGCTGACAACCGGGGAGCTGTTTTTT. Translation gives CASSLTTGELFF.

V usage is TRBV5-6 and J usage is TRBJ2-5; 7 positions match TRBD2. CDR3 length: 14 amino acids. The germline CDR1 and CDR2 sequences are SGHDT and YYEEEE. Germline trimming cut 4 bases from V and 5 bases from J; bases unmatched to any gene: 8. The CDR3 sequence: CASSRGGVKETQYF. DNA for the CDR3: TGTGCCAGCAGCCGGGGAGGGGTCAAGGAGACCCAGTACTTC.

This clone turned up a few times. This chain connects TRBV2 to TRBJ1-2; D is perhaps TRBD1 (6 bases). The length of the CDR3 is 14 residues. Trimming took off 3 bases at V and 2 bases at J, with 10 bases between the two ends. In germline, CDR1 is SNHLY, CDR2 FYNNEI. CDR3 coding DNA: TGTGCCAGCAGTGAGCGGGGGGCCAACTATGGCTACACCTTC. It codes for CASSERGANYGYTF. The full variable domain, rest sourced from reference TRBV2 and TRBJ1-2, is EPEVTQTPSHQVTQMGQEVILRCVPISNHLYFYWYRQILGQKVEFLVSFYNNEISEKSEIFDDQFSVERPDGSNFTLKIRSTKLEDSAMYFCASSERGANYGYTFGSGTRLTVV.

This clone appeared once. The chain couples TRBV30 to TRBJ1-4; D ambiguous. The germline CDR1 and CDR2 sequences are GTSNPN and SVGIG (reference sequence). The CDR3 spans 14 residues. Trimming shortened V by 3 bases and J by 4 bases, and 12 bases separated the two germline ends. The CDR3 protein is CAWSGGKGNEKLFF. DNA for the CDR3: TGTGCCTGGAGCGGCGGTAAGGGTAATGAAAAACTGTTTTTT.

The CDR3 protein is CATSPRGDTQYF. The CDR3, as DNA: TGTGCCACCAGCCCCCGGGGAGATACGCAGTATTTT. The chain combines TRBV15 with TRBJ2-3, with a weak D call TRBD2 (5 bases). The length of the CDR3 is 12 residues. CDR1 and CDR2 from the germline V gene are LNHNV and YYDKDF (reference sequence). V was clipped by 5 bases and J by 5 bases, with 8 bases between them.

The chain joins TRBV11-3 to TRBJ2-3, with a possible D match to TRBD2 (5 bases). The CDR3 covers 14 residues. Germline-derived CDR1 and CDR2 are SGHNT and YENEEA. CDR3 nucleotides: TGTGCATCGAGATCGGACTTACCAACAGATACGCAGTATTTT. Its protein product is CASRSDLPTDTQYF.

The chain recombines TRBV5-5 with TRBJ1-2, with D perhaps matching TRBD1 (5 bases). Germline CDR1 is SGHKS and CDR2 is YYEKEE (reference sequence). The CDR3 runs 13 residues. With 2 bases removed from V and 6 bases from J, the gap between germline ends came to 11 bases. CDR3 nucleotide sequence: TGTGCCAGCAGCTTAACGACAGCCCATGGCTACACCTTC. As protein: CASSLTTAHGYTF.

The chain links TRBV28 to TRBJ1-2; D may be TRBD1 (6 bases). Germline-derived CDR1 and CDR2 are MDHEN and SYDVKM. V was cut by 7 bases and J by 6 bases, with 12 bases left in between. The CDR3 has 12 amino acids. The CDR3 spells CASMPGANGYTF. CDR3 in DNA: TGTGCCAGCATGCCGGGGGCAAATGGCTACACCTTC.

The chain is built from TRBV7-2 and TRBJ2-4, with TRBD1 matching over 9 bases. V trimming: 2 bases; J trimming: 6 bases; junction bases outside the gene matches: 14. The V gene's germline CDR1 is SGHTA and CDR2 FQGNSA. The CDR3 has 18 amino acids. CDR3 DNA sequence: TGTGCCAGCAGCTTAAGGGCCATGGGAACAGGGGGCGGAAACATTCAGTACTTC. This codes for CASSLRAMGTGGGNIQYF.

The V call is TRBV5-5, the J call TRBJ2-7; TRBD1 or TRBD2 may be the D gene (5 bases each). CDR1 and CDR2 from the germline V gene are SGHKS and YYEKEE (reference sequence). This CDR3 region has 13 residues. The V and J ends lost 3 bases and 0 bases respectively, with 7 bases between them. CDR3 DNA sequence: TGTGCCAGCAGCTGGGGGATCTCCTACGAGCAGTACTTC. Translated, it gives CASSWGISYEQYF.

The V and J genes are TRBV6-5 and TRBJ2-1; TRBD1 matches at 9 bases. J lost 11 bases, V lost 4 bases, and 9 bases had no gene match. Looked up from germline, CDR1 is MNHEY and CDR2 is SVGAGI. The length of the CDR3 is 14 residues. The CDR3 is CASSSGTGTGKQFF. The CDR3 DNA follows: TGTGCCAGCAGTTCCGGGACAGGGACGGGGAAGCAGTTCTTC.

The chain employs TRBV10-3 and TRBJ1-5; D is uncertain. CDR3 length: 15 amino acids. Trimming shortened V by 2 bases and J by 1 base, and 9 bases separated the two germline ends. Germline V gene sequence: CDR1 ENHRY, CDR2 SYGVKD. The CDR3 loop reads CAISEGFSSNQPQHF. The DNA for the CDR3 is TGTGCCATCAGTGAGGGGTTTTCGAGCAATCAGCCCCAGCATTTT.

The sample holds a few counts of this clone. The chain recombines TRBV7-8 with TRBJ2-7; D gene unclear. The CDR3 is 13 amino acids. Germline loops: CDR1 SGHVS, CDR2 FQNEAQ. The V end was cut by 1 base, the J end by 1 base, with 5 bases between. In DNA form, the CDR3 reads TGTGCCAGCAGCTTAGACAGATCCTACGAGCAGTACTTC. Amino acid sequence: CASSLDRSYEQYF.

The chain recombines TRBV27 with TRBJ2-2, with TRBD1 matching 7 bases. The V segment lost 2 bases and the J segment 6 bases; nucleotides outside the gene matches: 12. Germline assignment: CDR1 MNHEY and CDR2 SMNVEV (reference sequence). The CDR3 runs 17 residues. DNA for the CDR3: TGTGCCAGCAGTTTAAGGTCACAGGGGATATCATCCGGGGAGCTGTTTTTT. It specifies CASSLRSQGISSGELFF.

For the CDR3, the DNA is TGTGCCAGCAGTAGTGGGGCACCCAATGAGCAGTTCTTC. Its protein is CASSSGAPNEQFF. This chain connects TRBV2 to TRBJ2-1; D is possibly TRBD1 (5 bases). Trimming removed 5 bases at V and 6 bases at J, with 11 bases between. Per germline, CDR1 SNHLY and CDR2 FYNNEI. This CDR3 is built from 13 residues.

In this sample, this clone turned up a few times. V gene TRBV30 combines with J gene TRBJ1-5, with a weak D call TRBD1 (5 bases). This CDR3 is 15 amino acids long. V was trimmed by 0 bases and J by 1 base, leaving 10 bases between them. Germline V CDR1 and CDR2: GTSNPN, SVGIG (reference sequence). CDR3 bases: TGTGCCTGGAGTGTCCGACGGGGGAGCAATCAGCCCCAGCATTTT. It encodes CAWSVRRGSNQPQHF.

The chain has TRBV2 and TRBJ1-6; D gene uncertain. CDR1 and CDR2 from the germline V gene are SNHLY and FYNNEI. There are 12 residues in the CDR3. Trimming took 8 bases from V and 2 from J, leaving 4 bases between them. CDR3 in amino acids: CASQTYNSPLHF. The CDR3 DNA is TGTGCCAGCCAGACCTATAATTCACCCCTCCACTTT.

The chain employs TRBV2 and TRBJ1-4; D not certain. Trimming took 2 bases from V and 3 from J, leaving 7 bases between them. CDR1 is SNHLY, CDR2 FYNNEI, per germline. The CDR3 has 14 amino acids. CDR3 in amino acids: CASSEFHSNEKLFF. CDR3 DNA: TGTGCCAGCAGTGAATTCCACTCTAATGAAAAACTGTTTTTT.